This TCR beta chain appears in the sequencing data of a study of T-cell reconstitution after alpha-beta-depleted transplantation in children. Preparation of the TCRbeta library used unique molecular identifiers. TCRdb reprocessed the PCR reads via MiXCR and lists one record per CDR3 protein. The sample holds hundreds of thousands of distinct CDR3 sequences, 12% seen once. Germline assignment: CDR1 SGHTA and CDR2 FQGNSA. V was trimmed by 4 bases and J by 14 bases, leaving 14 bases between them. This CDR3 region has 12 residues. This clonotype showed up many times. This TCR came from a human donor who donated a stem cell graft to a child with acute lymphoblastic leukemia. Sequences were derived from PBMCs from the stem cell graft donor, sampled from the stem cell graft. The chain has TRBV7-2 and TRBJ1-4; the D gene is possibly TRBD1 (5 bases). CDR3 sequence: CASSSGRGVLFF. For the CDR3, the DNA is TGTGCCAGCAGCTCCGGCCGAGGGGTCCTGTTTTTT.